These 24 T cell receptor beta chains were sequenced from one sample in a study of shared clonotypes between healthy human individuals. Libraries were prepared by immunoSEQ multiplex PCR; TCRdb keeps only in-frame clonotypes and omits some of them. The data show approximately 980,000 clones, about three quarters seen once. The sequencing input was memory CD4+ T cells sorted from blood. Subset indicated: CD45RA-negative fraction. The receptors here all came from a man aged 18 to 29 in good health.

The chain links TRBV6-1 to TRBJ2-5; D is unresolved. CDR3 length: 12 residues. With 9 bases removed from V and 5 bases from J, the gap between germline ends came to 13 bases. Per the germline V gene, CDR1 is MNHNS and CDR2 is SASEGT. Here the CDR3 reads CASSRAWETQYF. Here the CDR3 DNA reads TGTGCCAGTAGTAGGGCGTGGGAGACCCAGTACTTC.

The chain carries TRBV15 and TRBJ2-3; D unresolved. Germline values: CDR1 LNHNV, CDR2 YYDKDF (reference sequence). The V and J ends lost 0 bases and 4 bases respectively, with 5 bases between them. The CDR3 spans 13 residues. The CDR3 DNA sequence: TGTGCCACCAGCAGAGATATAGCAGATACGCAGTATTTT. The encoded protein is CATSRDIADTQYF.

This chain connects TRBV4-1 to TRBJ2-6, with TRBD2 matching over 8 bases. The V segment lost 1 base and the J segment 0 bases; nucleotides outside the gene matches: 5. Looked up from germline, CDR1 is MGHRA and CDR2 is YSYEKL. This CDR3 has 18 residues. The CDR3, as DNA: TGCGCCAGCAGCCAAGGCCCGGGAGGGAGCTCTGGGGCCAACGTCCTGACTTTC. Translated, it gives CASSQGPGGSSGANVLTF.

This clone was picked up many times. The same CDR3 can be traced to other DNA sequences in this sample. The chain has TRBV6-1 and TRBJ1-4; D gene uncertain. The CDR3 contains 11 residues. Germline CDR1 and CDR2: MNHNS and SASEGT. The V end lost 6 bases, the J end lost 11 bases, and 10 bases lay between the germline ends. The CDR3, as DNA: TGTGCCAGCAGAGAACTCGGGAAACTGTTTTTT. Translation gives CASRELGKLFF.

The rearrangement joins TRBV13 to TRBJ1-4; TRBD1 aligns across 7 bases. The V and J ends lost 4 bases and 3 bases, in that order; junction bases with no gene match: 2. Per germline, CDR1 PRHDT and CDR2 FYEKMQ (reference sequence). The CDR3 spans 14 residues. The CDR3 protein is CASSSGTANEKLFF. The CDR3 DNA reads TGTGCCAGCAGCTCCGGGACAGCTAATGAAAAACTGTTTTTT.

In its sample, this clone was seen a few times. This rearrangement joins TRBV6-5 to TRBJ1-1; 9 bases fit TRBD1. Germline V gene data show CDR1 as MNHEY and CDR2 as SVGAGI. This CDR3 region has 14 residues. Unmatched junction bases numbered 7, after V lost 6 bases and J lost 5 bases. The CDR3 DNA follows: TGTGCCAGCAGGACGCCGGGACAGGGAACTGAAGCTTTCTTT. It specifies CASRTPGQGTEAFF.

This clone showed up just once. The chain couples TRBV5-4 to TRBJ1-3; tentatively, D is TRBD1 (5 bases). This CDR3 has 14 amino acids. The germline gives CDR1 SGHNT, CDR2 YYREEE (reference sequence). V gave up 1 base and J gave up 3 bases, with 8 bases separating them. The CDR3 loop reads CASSLIGGGNTIYF. CDR3 bases: TGTGCCAGCAGCTTGATTGGGGGTGGAAACACCATATATTTT.

The chain is built from TRBV5-6 and TRBJ1-5, with D unclear. CDR3 length equals 15 residues. CDR1 is SGHDT, CDR2 YYEEEE, per germline. Trimming removed 2 bases from V and 4 bases from J, with 13 bases in between. For the CDR3, the DNA is TGTGCCAGCAGCTTCAGCGTAGGGAGTAATCAGCCCCAGCATTTT. This gives the protein CASSFSVGSNQPQHF.

The chain combines TRBV5-1 with TRBJ1-3, with D perhaps TRBD1 (5 bases). This CDR3 region has 16 residues. Germline CDR1 SGHRS, CDR2 YFSETQ. The V and J ends lost 3 bases and 0 bases respectively, with 13 bases between them. The CDR3 DNA is TGCGCCAGCAGCTCTGGCGGGGGGGGCTCTGGAAACACCATATATTTT. It specifies CASSSGGGGSGNTIYF.

In its sample, this clone was seen a few times. The V and J genes are TRBV6-4 and TRBJ2-3; D is perhaps TRBD2 (6 bases). Germline CDR1 reads MRHNA; CDR2 reads SNTAGT. The CDR3 runs to 15 residues. V shed 6 bases and J shed 2 bases, with 15 bases lying between them. This chain's CDR3 is CASSQTGLYTDTQYF. The CDR3 region has the DNA TGTGCCAGCAGCCAAACGGGACTCTACACAGATACGCAGTATTTT.

The rearrangement joins TRBV18 to TRBJ2-5; 8 positions agree with TRBD2. The CDR3 loop spans 18 amino acids. Germline V gene sequence: CDR1 KGHSH, CDR2 LQKENI. V lost 6 bases to trimming and J lost 7 bases; unmatched junction nucleotides: 22. The CDR3 reads CASSRPTAREDSWGTQYF. In nucleotides, the CDR3 is TGTGCCAGCTCCCGGCCCACTGCGCGGGAGGACTCGTGGGGGACCCAGTACTTC. The whole variable domain, filled in from reference TRBV18 and TRBJ2-5, reads NAGVMQNPRHLVRRRGQEARLRCSPMKGHSHVYWYRQLPEEGLKFMVYLQKENIIDESGMPKERFSAEFPKEGPSILRIQQVVRGDSAAYFCASSRPTAREDSWGTQYFGPGTRLLVL.

The chain has TRBV4-1 and TRBJ2-7; TRBD2 agrees at 7 bases. The CDR3 covers 16 residues. Losses at the gene ends were 1 base for V and 0 bases for J; bases not matched to a gene: 6. Germline V gives CDR1 MGHRA, CDR2 YSYEKL. CDR3 sequence reads: CASSQGNGGSSYEQYF. DNA for the CDR3: TGCGCCAGCAGCCAAGGTAACGGGGGGAGCTCCTACGAGCAGTACTTC.

CDR3 amino acids: CASSLRAYEQYF. The CDR3 DNA is TGTGCCAGCAGTTTAAGAGCCTACGAGCAGTACTTC. The V gene is TRBV28, the J gene TRBJ2-7, with no clear D. CDR3 length: 12 amino acids. V lost 2 bases and J lost 2, with 4 bases in between. The germline gives CDR1 MDHEN, CDR2 SYDVKM.

This sequence joins TRBV30 and TRBJ2-7; unclear D gene. The ends were cut back, 5 bases at V and 0 bases at J, with 5 bases in the middle. The CDR3 consists of 11 residues. Germline assignment: CDR1 GTSNPN and CDR2 SVGIG (reference sequence). CDR3 bases: TGTGCCTGGTCCCACTCCTACGAGCAGTACTTC. It yields the protein CAWSHSYEQYF.

The rearrangement links TRBV30 to TRBJ2-5, with TRBD2 identical over 8 bases. The length of the CDR3 is 15 residues. CDR1 is GTSNPN and CDR2 is SVGIG in the germline V gene (reference sequence). Trimming removed 0 bases from V and 2 bases from J; junction bases left unmatched: 5. CDR3 loop: CAWSVKAGVQETQYF. The CDR3, as DNA: TGTGCCTGGAGTGTCAAAGCGGGGGTTCAAGAGACCCAGTACTTC.

The chain is built from TRBV27 and TRBJ2-7; 8 bases match TRBD1. CDR3 length equals 15 residues. Germline CDR1 reads MNHEY; CDR2 reads SMNVEV (reference sequence). Germline trimming cut 8 bases from V and 6 bases from J; bases unmatched to any gene: 15. CDR3 DNA sequence: TGTGCCAGCTCGAAGCCAGGGGGCGACCCTTCCGAGCAGTACTTC. This translates into CASSKPGGDPSEQYF.

CDR3 amino acids: CASSILGEQYF. For the CDR3, the DNA is TGTGCCAGCAGCATCCTTGGTGAGCAGTACTTC. V is TRBV5-6 and J is TRBJ2-7, with D unclear. Trimming cost V 4 bases and J 7 bases, with 9 bases left between them. The CDR3 has 11 residues. The germline V gene has CDR1 SGHDT and CDR2 YYEEEE. The whole variable domain, filled in from reference TRBV5-6 and TRBJ2-7, reads DAGVTQSPTHLIKTRGQQVTLRCSPKSGHDTVSWYQQALGQGPQFIFQYYEEEERQRGNFPDRFSGHQFPNYSSELNVNALLLGDSALYLCASSILGEQYFGPGTRLTVT.

V is TRBV30 and J is TRBJ1-3; TRBD1 is a possible D gene (6 bases). Looked up from germline, CDR1 is GTSNPN and CDR2 is SVGIG (reference sequence). V was clipped by 5 bases and J by 7 bases, with 15 bases between them. The CDR3 loop spans 13 amino acids. Here the CDR3 DNA reads TGTGCCTGGGCAAAGGGGGGAGTGAACACCATATATTTT. It codes for CAWAKGGVNTIYF.

The chain joins TRBV7-6 to TRBJ2-5; 12 positions match TRBD2. Looked up from germline, CDR1 is SGHVS and CDR2 is FNYEAQ. The V gene end was trimmed by 1 base and the J gene end by 10 bases; junction bases not matched to a gene: 7. The CDR3 spans 15 residues. The CDR3 region has the DNA TGTGCCAGCAGCTTAGGCGCTAGCGGGGGGGCAGACCAGTACTTC. It yields the protein CASSLGASGGADQYF. Supplemented by reference TRBV7-6 and TRBJ2-5, the full variable domain reads GAGVSQSPRYKVTKRGQDVALRCDPISGHVSLYWYRQALGQGPEFLTYFNYEAQQDKSGLPNDRFSAERPEGSISTLTIQRTEQRDSAMYRCASSLGASGGADQYFGPGTRLLVL.

The chain is built from TRBV30 and TRBJ1-6, with D unclear. V was pared by 4 bases and J by 9 bases, with 16 bases between. CDR1 is GTSNPN and CDR2 is SVGIG in the germline V gene (reference sequence). This CDR3 comprises 14 residues. The chain's CDR3 is CAWKVQERRSPLHF. DNA for the CDR3: TGTGCCTGGAAGGTGCAGGAGAGGCGTTCACCCCTCCACTTT.

The rearrangement uses TRBV27 and TRBJ2-5, with D perhaps TRBD2 (6 bases). Trimming removed 2 bases at V and 7 bases at J, with 14 bases between. The V gene's germline CDR1 is MNHEY and CDR2 SMNVEV (reference sequence). The CDR3 has 14 amino acids. For the CDR3, the DNA is TGTGCCAGCAGTTTAAGGCGGCCGGAGGGGACCCAGTACTTC. This translates into CASSLRRPEGTQYF.

The chain carries TRBV11-2 and TRBJ2-2; D is possibly TRBD1 (6 bases). There are 15 residues in the CDR3. Germline assignment: CDR1 SGHAT and CDR2 FQNNGV. Trimming stripped 5 bases from V and 6 bases from J, with 16 bases between. The CDR3 DNA sequence: TGTGCCAGCAGCGCCCAGGGGCCGACGGCCGGGGAGCTGTTTTTT. The encoded protein is CASSAQGPTAGELFF.

This rearrangement joins TRBV5-1 to TRBJ2-1; 9 bases line up with TRBD2. There are 16 residues in the CDR3. Germline CDR1 is SGHRS and CDR2 is YFSETQ. Unmatched junction bases numbered 8, after V lost 0 bases and J lost 7 bases. The chain's CDR3 is CASSLADLAGRNEQFF. DNA for the CDR3: TGCGCCAGCAGCTTGGCCGATCTAGCGGGAAGGAATGAGCAGTTCTTC.

The chain couples TRBV28 to TRBJ2-1, with D perhaps TRBD1 (6 bases). V dropped 5 bases and J dropped 5 bases, with 19 bases sitting between them. Germline CDR1 reads MDHEN; CDR2 reads SYDVKM. This CDR3 comprises 16 residues. CDR3 residues: CASSPHTGHTNNEQFF. CDR3 nucleotides: TGTGCCAGCAGTCCCCATACAGGGCATACTAACAATGAGCAGTTCTTC.